The 5 T cell receptor beta chains presented below share a single source sample, sequenced in a study of T cells in Graves' hyperthyroidism and ophthalmopathy. Amplification targeted TCR beta CDR3 regions from RNA transcripts. Using the HTBI primer set, a first-round RT-PCR was run on the TCR CDR3. TCRdb reanalysed the multiplex PCR reads using MiXCR and keeps one entry per CDR3 protein. Among 730,000 or so distinct CDR3 sequences listed, around 19% were seen once. Specimen: blood. Every receptor here comes from a woman aged 45-65 years with Graves' hyperthyroidism that later progressed to Graves' ophthalmopathy.

V gene TRBV5-6 combines with J gene TRBJ1-4; D is ambiguous. Germline V gene data show CDR1 as SGHDT and CDR2 as YYEEEE. The CDR3 runs to 18 residues. The germline V and J ends were trimmed by 0 bases and 5 bases, with 20 bases remaining between them. The CDR3 reads CASSLAQIRIIQNEKLFF. CDR3 sequence (DNA): TGTGCCAGCAGCTTGGCACAGATAAGGATCATCCAGAATGAAAAACTGTTTTTT.

The rearrangement links TRBV4-1 to TRBJ1-4; D is uncertain. Germline CDR1 MGHRA, CDR2 YSYEKL. The V and J ends lost 1 base and 8 bases respectively, with 17 bases between them. The CDR3 is made up of 16 amino acids. As DNA, the CDR3 is TGCGCCAGCAGCCAAGGCGCCCGCAGCGAAATCGAAAAACTGTTTTTT. It codes for CASSQGARSEIEKLFF.

This clonotype turned up a few times. This chain connects TRBV5-1 to TRBJ2-7; D call uncertain. Trimming pared 4 bases from V and 5 bases from J, leaving 13 bases between. CDR3 size: 13 residues. From germline, CDR1 is SGHRS and CDR2 YFSETQ. The DNA for the CDR3 is TGCGCCAGCAGCGGTATCATTACGGACGAGCAGTACTTC. Protein: CASSGIITDEQYF.

This clonotype was seen repeatedly, ten times or more. The chain joins TRBV3-1 to TRBJ2-5; either TRBD1 or TRBD2 may fit D (5 bases each). CDR3 length: 15 residues. The V and J ends lost 6 bases and 7 bases respectively, with 21 bases between them. CDR1 and CDR2 (germline): LGHDT, YNNKEL (reference sequence). The CDR3 DNA reads TGTGCCAGCAGACAAACCGGGACCACAGCCGGGACCCAGTACTTC. Protein: CASRQTGTTAGTQYF.

The V and J genes are TRBV5-1 and TRBJ2-2; 7 bases are a match to TRBD2. There are 15 residues in the CDR3. J lost 1 base, V lost 2 bases, and 2 bases had no gene match. Per germline, CDR1 SGHRS and CDR2 YFSETQ. CDR3 coding DNA: TGCGCCAGCAGCTTTCCTAGCGGGAACACCGGGGAGCTGTTTTTT. It codes for CASSFPSGNTGELFF. The full variable domain, rest sourced from reference TRBV5-1 and TRBJ2-2, is KAGVTQTPRYLIKTRGQQVTLSCSPISGHRSVSWYQQTPGQGLQFLFEYFSETQRNKGNFPGRFSGRQFSNSRSEMNVSTLELGDSALYLCASSFPSGNTGELFFGEGSRLTVL.